The following is a T cell receptor beta chain sequence with its context. Germline-derived CDR1 and CDR2 are SGHRS and YFSETQ. Between the trimmed V and J ends, which lost 7 bases and 1 base, there was a span of 14 bases. This CDR3 has 14 residues. This sample is part of a study of control samples from healthy donors and cancer patients. The assay was immunoSEQ multiplex PCR, and TCRdb's table has in-frame clones only and misses some. This table holds about 270,000 clones, roughly 87% found once. The sequence came from a woman aged 55-70 years with lung cancer. Input material: PBMCs. The chain couples TRBV5-1 to TRBJ2-5, with a weak D call TRBD1 (6 bases). The CDR3 nucleotides are TGCGCCAGCGGCAACCAGGGGCTCCAAGAGACCCAGTACTTC. Its translation: CASGNQGLQETQYF.